The 20 T cell receptor beta chains given below trace back to one sample, sequenced in a study of blood T cells in healthy people across ages. The second PCR ran 7 to 11 cycles with a sample-barcoded 5' primer and J-beta primers. TCRdb independently ran MiXCR on the 5' RACE reads; one entry per CDR3 protein. The sample has about 680,000 distinct CDR3 sequences, approximately 50% seen once. The sequenced sample was blood. The receptor set was obtained from a woman in her fifties or sixties in good health.

This clonotype is a singleton in its sample. V usage is TRBV20-1 and J usage is TRBJ2-7; no reliable D call. Trimming stripped 2 bases from V and 4 bases from J, with 12 bases between. CDR3 length: 13 amino acids. Germline CDR1 and CDR2: DFQATT and SNEGSKA (reference sequence). CDR3 bases: TGCAGTGCTAGAACGGTGACCTTGTACGAGCAGTACTTC. Amino acid sequence: CSARTVTLYEQYF.

This sequence joins TRBV27 and TRBJ2-1; tentative D call: TRBD2 (5 bases). Germline-derived CDR1 and CDR2 are MNHEY and SMNVEV (reference sequence). The V end lost 6 bases, the J end lost 0 bases, and 18 bases lay between the germline ends. This CDR3 has 17 residues. This CDR3 reads CASRRRSGSSSYNEQFF. CDR3 in DNA: TGTGCCAGCAGGAGGAGGAGTGGGAGCAGCTCCTACAATGAGCAGTTCTTC.

V gene TRBV3-1 combines with J gene TRBJ2-4; D is unresolved. The DNA end is more similar to TRBJ2-7, so the J call may be wrong. Germline lookup yields CDR1 LGHDT and CDR2 YNNKEL (reference sequence). CDR3 length: 14 residues. CDR3: CASSHGSGSSEQYF. Written as DNA, the CDR3 is TGTGCCAGCAGCCATGGGTCGGGCTCTTCCGAGCAGTACTTC.

The J gene is TRBJ2-7, the V gene TRBV20-1; possibly TRBD1 for D (5 bases). Germline V CDR1 and CDR2: DFQATT, SNEGSKA (reference sequence). The CDR3 is 13 residues long. V was trimmed by 2 bases and J by 4 bases, leaving 12 bases between them. CDR3 coding DNA: TGCAGTGCTAGAAAAGGGGCCGATTACGAGCAGTACTTC. It encodes CSARKGADYEQYF.

This clonotype was seen a few times. As DNA, the CDR3 is TGTGCCAGCAGCAAACTCAACAATGAGCAGTTCTTC. It yields the protein CASSKLNNEQFF. The chain employs TRBV3-1 and TRBJ2-1; D unclear. This CDR3 has 12 residues. Trimming removed 5 bases at V and 5 bases at J, with 7 bases between. Per germline, CDR1 LGHDT and CDR2 YNNKEL (reference sequence).

This clonotype was observed a few times. The V call is TRBV7-2, the J call TRBJ2-7; 8 bases match TRBD1. V shed 5 bases and J 6 bases; nucleotides not matched to a gene: 9. Germline lookup yields CDR1 SGHTA and CDR2 FQGNSA. This CDR3 is built from 14 residues. The DNA for the CDR3 is TGTGCCAGCAGCAAAAATCCCGACAGGGGCGAGCAGTACTTC. Protein product: CASSKNPDRGEQYF.

The chain joins TRBV5-1 to TRBJ1-1; D might be TRBD1 (6 bases). The V and J ends lost 1 base and 4 bases respectively, with 11 bases between them. Germline V gene lookup returns CDR1 SGHRS and CDR2 YFSETQ. The CDR3 has 14 residues. The CDR3 DNA is TGCGCCAGCAGCTTGAGGGGGGATTCCACTGAAGCTTTCTTT. Amino acids: CASSLRGDSTEAFF.

As for this clonotype: A clone one base away is much larger, so this may be a read error. This chain uses TRBV2 with TRBJ2-5, with D perhaps being TRBD1 or TRBD2 (5 bases each). Germline V gene lookup returns CDR1 SNHLY and CDR2 FYNNEI. This CDR3 is 11 amino acids long. Between the trimmed V and J ends, which lost 6 bases and 11 bases, there was a span of 13 bases. CDR3 sequence reads: CASRNLGEQYF. The CDR3 DNA sequence: TGTGCCAGCAGGAATCTAGGGGAGCAGTACTTC.

The V gene is TRBV21-1, the J gene TRBJ2-2; the table's D gene call, TRBD2, was not cross checked with the DNA. TRBV21-1 is a pseudogene segment. This CDR3 spans 18 amino acids. The DNA of the CDR3 is TGTGCCAGCAGCATAGGGACTAGCGGGAGGCGAGACACCGGGGAGCTGTTTTTT. Translated: CASSIGTSGRRDTGELFF.

The chain couples TRBV3-1 to TRBJ2-7; 9 bases fit TRBD1. V lost 6 bases and J lost 3; bases outside the gene matches: 6. The CDR3 totals 14 residues. CDR1 LGHDT and CDR2 YNNKEL come from the germline V gene (reference sequence). The CDR3 is CASRADRGGYEQYF. CDR3 coding DNA: TGTGCCAGCAGAGCGGACAGGGGAGGCTACGAGCAGTACTTC.

Details on this clonotype: At one of its ends the junction is not consistent with the germline gene, which may arise from a read error. The chain uses TRBV28 and TRBJ2-1; D is tentatively TRBD1 or TRBD2 (5 bases each). The CDR3 extends over 14 amino acids. CDR1 MDHEN and CDR2 SYDVKM come from the germline V gene. The CDR3 region has the DNA TGTACCAGCAGGCCTGGGGGAGAATACAATGAGCAGTTCTTC. Translated, it gives CTSRPGGEYNEQFF.

The chain uses TRBV20-1 and TRBJ1-1; D is perhaps TRBD1 (5 bases). The germline V gene has CDR1 DFQATT and CDR2 SNEGSKA (reference sequence). Trimming took 6 bases from V and 1 from J, leaving 12 bases between them. The CDR3 length is 13 residues. CDR3 DNA: TGCAGTGCCGTCCGGGACGGGAACACTGAAGCTTTCTTT. Its translation is CSAVRDGNTEAFF.

Many counts were recorded for this clonotype. The CDR3 protein is CASKREGYEQYF. CDR3 in DNA: TGTGCCAGCAAGAGGGAGGGCTACGAGCAGTACTTC. The V and J genes are TRBV2 and TRBJ2-7, with TRBD2 matching over 7 bases. J lost 3 bases, V lost 7 bases, and 3 bases had no gene match. Germline V gives CDR1 SNHLY, CDR2 FYNNEI. This CDR3 spans 12 amino acids.

The J gene is TRBJ2-2, the V gene TRBV27; D remains unclear. Germline-derived CDR1 and CDR2 are MNHEY and SMNVEV (reference sequence). Trimming removed 5 bases at V and 7 bases at J, with 14 bases between. CDR3 length: 14 amino acids. The CDR3 DNA reads as TGTGCCAGCAGTCTCGGACCAAGCAGCGGGGAGCTGTTTTTT. Its translation: CASSLGPSSGELFF.

In DNA, the CDR3 is TGCGCCAGCAGCTTGGTGGGACAGGGTGATGACGAGCAGTACTTC. Its protein product is CASSLVGQGDDEQYF. The chain couples TRBV5-1 to TRBJ2-7, with 9 bases fitting TRBD1. Trimming took 0 bases from V and 5 from J; bases not matched to a gene: 6. Germline CDR1 is SGHRS and CDR2 is YFSETQ. The CDR3 has 15 residues. The full variable domain, in which reference TRBV5-1 and TRBJ2-7 provide the parts outside the CDR3, is KAGVTQTPRYLIKTRGQQVTLSCSPISGHRSVSWYQQTPGQGLQFLFEYFSETQRNKGNFPGRFSGRQFSNSRSEMNVSTLELGDSALYLCASSLVGQGDDEQYFGPGTRLTVT.

This clonotype turned up a few times. V and J are TRBV15 and TRBJ2-7; TRBD2 agrees at 10 bases. The CDR3 runs to 14 residues. Germline assignment: CDR1 LNHNV and CDR2 YYDKDF (reference sequence). Unmatched junction bases numbered 10, after V lost 8 bases and J lost 6 bases. CDR3 DNA: TGTGCCACCTCGCCGGCACTAGCGGGATTCGAGCAGTACTTC. Translating it yields CATSPALAGFEQYF.

The chain combines TRBV6-1 with TRBJ1-2; 7 nucleotides align to TRBD1. CDR1 is MNHNS and CDR2 is SASEGT in the germline V gene. Unmatched junction bases numbered 5, after V lost 7 bases and J lost 6 bases. This CDR3 comprises 12 residues. In DNA, the CDR3 is TGTGCCAGCACGGACAGGTGGGATGGCTACACCTTC. This codes for CASTDRWDGYTF.

V is TRBV20-1 and J is TRBJ1-2; D remains ambiguous. This CDR3 is built from 15 residues. The germline V and J ends were trimmed by 0 bases and 3 bases, with 14 bases remaining between them. Germline-derived CDR1 and CDR2 are DFQATT and SNEGSKA (reference sequence). The CDR3 nucleotides read TGCAGTGCTAGAGACGGGCCAGTAGGATACTATGGCTACACCTTC. Residues: CSARDGPVGYYGYTF.

This clonotype occurred once. V usage is TRBV12-3 or TRBV12-4 and J usage is TRBJ2-3; D may be TRBD1 (6 bases). This CDR3 is 14 amino acids long. The V end was cut by 5 bases, the J end by 0 bases, with 9 bases between. CDR3 in DNA: TGTGCCAGCAGTGGACAGTATAGCACAGATACGCAGTATTTT. Translating gives CASSGQYSTDTQYF.

The chain has TRBV4-2 and TRBJ2-1, with 9 bases matching TRBD2. CDR1 LGHNA and CDR2 YNFKEQ come from the germline V gene. CDR3 length equals 16 residues. V lost 4 bases to trimming and J lost 6 bases; unmatched junction nucleotides: 10. CDR3 nucleotides: TGTGCCAGCAGCCCGCGGGCACTAGCGGGTAGCAATGAGCAGTTCTTC. It codes for CASSPRALAGSNEQFF.